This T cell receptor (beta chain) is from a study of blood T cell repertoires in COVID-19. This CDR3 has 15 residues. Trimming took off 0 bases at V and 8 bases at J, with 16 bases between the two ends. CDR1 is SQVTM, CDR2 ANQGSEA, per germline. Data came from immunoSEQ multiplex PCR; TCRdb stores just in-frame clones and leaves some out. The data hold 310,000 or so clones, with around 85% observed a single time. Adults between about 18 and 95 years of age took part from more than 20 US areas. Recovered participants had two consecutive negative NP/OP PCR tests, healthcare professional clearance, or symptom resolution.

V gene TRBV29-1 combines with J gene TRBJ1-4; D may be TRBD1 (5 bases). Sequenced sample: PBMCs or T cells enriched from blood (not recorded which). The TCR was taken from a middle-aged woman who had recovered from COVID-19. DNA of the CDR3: TGCAGCGTTGAAGAGGGGCCAGGCCCGGAGGAAAAACTGTTTTTT. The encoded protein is CSVEEGPGPEEKLFF. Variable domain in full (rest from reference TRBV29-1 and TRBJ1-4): SAVISQKPSRDICQRGTSLTIQCQVDSQVTMMFWYRQQPGQSLTLIATANQGSEATYESGFVIDKFPISRPNLTFSTLTVSNMSPEDSSIYLCSVEEGPGPEEKLFFGSGTQLSVL.